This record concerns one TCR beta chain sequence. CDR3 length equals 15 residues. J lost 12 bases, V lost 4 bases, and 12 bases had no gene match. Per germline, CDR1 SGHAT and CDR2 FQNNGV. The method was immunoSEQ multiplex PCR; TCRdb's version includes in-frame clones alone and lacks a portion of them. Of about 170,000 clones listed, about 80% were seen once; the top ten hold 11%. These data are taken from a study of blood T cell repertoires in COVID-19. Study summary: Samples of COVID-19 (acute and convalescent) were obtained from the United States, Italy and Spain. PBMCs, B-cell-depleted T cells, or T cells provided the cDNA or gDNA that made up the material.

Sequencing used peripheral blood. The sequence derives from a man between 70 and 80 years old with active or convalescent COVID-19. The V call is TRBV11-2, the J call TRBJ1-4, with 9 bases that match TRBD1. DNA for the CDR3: TGTGCCAGCAGCTCACCGACAGGGGGAGTGGTTGAACTGTTTTTT. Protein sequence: CASSSPTGGVVELFF. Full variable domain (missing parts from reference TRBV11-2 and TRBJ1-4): EAGVAQSPRYKIIEKRQSVAFWCNPISGHATLYWYQQILGQGPKLLIQFQNNGVVDDSQLPKDRFSAERLKGVDSTLKIQPAKLEDSAVYLCASSSPTGGVVELFFGSGTQLSVL.